A selection of T cell receptor beta chains follows, all from one sample in a study of CD8+ T cells in alopecia areata. Sequenced by immunoSEQ multiplex PCR; TCRdb stores in-frame clones only, minus some. The sample comprises 200,000 or so clones, less than 45% of which are singletons, and just under 0.5% rests with the top ten. Sequencing was performed on CD4+ T cells sorted from blood, taken at roughly week 30, from a patient treated with tofacitinib. All receptors derive from a human donor with alopecia areata. CDR3s include the opening cysteine and the closing phenylalanine or tryptophan. A D gene is named only where the DNA matches it firmly. Clone size appears in some rows only: once, few, many, or a class for an expanded clone.

v_call	d_call	j_call	clone_size	cdr3_nt	cdr3_aa
TRBV2	TRBD1	TRBJ1-2	few	TGTGCCAGCAGGACAGGGTATAGTGGCTACACCTTC	CASRTGYSGYTF
TRBV6-1	TRBD1	TRBJ1-2	NA	TGTGCCAGCAGTGGGGACAGCCCCTATGGCTACACCTTC	CASSGDSPYGYTF
TRBV29-1	NA	TRBJ2-3	NA	TGCAGCGTTGTTTGGGGGAGTTCGCATACGCAGTATTTT	CSVVWGSSHTQYF
TRBV30	NA	TRBJ1-6	NA	TGTGCCTGGAGCCAGGGAAGGTCACCCCTCCACTTT	CAWSQGRSPLHF
TRBV25-1	NA	TRBJ2-7	few	TGTGCCAGCAGTGTCTTAGGTGACTACGAGCAGTACTTC	CASSVLGDYEQYF
TRBV4-1	NA	TRBJ2-1	many	TGCGCCAGCAGGGCCCAAAGATGGGTCGAAGGAAATGAGCAGTTCTTC	CASRAQRWVEGNEQFF
TRBV5-4	TRBD2	TRBJ2-5	many	TGTGCCAGCAGCCGGGGGCTAGCGGGAGAGACCCAGTACTTC	CASSRGLAGETQYF
TRBV27	NA	TRBJ1-6	NA	TGTGCCAGCAGTTTAAATCGTTACGATAATTCACCCCTCCACTTT	CASSLNRYDNSPLHF
TRBV5-1	TRBD1	TRBJ1-5	NA	TGCGCCAGCAGCCCGACAGGGATCGGAAACAATCAGCCCCAGCATTTT	CASSPTGIGNNQPQHF
TRBV5-1	NA	TRBJ2-1	NA	TGCGCCAGCAGCTTGGACTTCAGTCAGTACAATGAGCAGTTCTTC	CASSLDFSQYNEQFF
TRBV6-1	TRBD1	TRBJ2-5	NA	TGTGCCAGCGGACAGGGTGTATGGGAGACCCAGTACTTC	CASGQGVWETQYF
TRBV28	NA	TRBJ1-3	NA	TGTGCCAGCAGTTTGGGAGGGATCTCTGGAAACACCATATATTTT	CASSLGGISGNTIYF
TRBV7-8	NA	TRBJ2-7	many	TGTGCCAGCAGCTTAGGTCTCTCGGTGGTCTCCTACGAGCAGTACTTC	CASSLGLSVVSYEQYF
TRBV9	NA	TRBJ2-2	NA	TGTGCCAGCAGCCCGGGGATTAGCAACACCGGGGAGCTGTTTTTT	CASSPGISNTGELFF
TRBV30	TRBD1	TRBJ1-5	NA	TGTGCCGGGGACAGGGGCGGCAATCAGCCCCAGCATTTT	CAGDRGGNQPQHF
TRBV6-1	TRBD2	TRBJ2-1	few	TGTGCCAGCACCTCGGGGACTAGCGGAGAGCAGTTCTTC	CASTSGTSGEQFF
TRBV19	TRBD1	TRBJ1-1	NA	TGTGCCAGTAGTGCCAACCTGGACAGGCCGGGTGAAGCTTTCTTT	CASSANLDRPGEAFF
TRBV7-8	TRBD1	TRBJ1-1	NA	TGTGCCAGCAGCTTACCCGGGACAGGGAACACTGAAGCTTTCTTT	CASSLPGTGNTEAFF
TRBV27	NA	TRBJ2-2	NA	TGTGCCAGCCGTGGGTGGGTCACCGGGGAGCTGTTTTTT	CASRGWVTGELFF
TRBV6-5	NA	TRBJ2-1	few	TGTGCCAGCAGTTGGGAAGTAGCGGATAACAATGAGCAGTTCTTC	CASSWEVADNNEQFF
TRBV29-1	TRBD1	TRBJ1-2	NA	TGCAGCGTCCCACAGGGGTTTCGGGGCTATGGCTACACCTTC	CSVPQGFRGYGYTF
TRBV7-9	TRBD1	TRBJ1-2	NA	TGTGCCAGCAGTAGGACAGGGAACTATGGCTACACCTTC	CASSRTGNYGYTF
TRBV14	NA	TRBJ2-6	NA	TGTGCCAGCAGCCACCTAGTCCCCTCTGGGGCCAACGTCCTGACTTTC	CASSHLVPSGANVLTF
TRBV6-5	NA	TRBJ2-1	few	TGTGCCAGCAGTTACGAGGGAAATGAGCAGTTCTTC	CASSYEGNEQFF
TRBV19	NA	TRBJ1-2	NA	TGTGCCAGTAGGTACCCGGGAGCTAGTTATGGCTACACCTTC	CASRYPGASYGYTF
TRBV7-9	TRBD1	TRBJ1-4	NA	TGTGCCAGCAGCGTAGAGGGGGCGCGTGGTGAAAAACTGTTTTTT	CASSVEGARGEKLFF
TRBV18	NA	TRBJ2-7	NA	TGTGCCAGCTCACCTTCGAGGGGAATAGGAGGTTACGAGCAGTACTTC	CASSPSRGIGGYEQYF
TRBV2	NA	TRBJ1-1	few	TGTGCCAGCAGTGCCCGGCAGGGCAACACTGAAGCTTTCTTT	CASSARQGNTEAFF
TRBV7-6	NA	TRBJ2-7	few	TGTGCCAGCAGCCTGGATGACGGATTGACCTACGAGCAGTACTTC	CASSLDDGLTYEQYF
TRBV5-6	NA	TRBJ1-2	many	TGTGCCAGCAGCCTTGGGGCTGCCGCGAGCCTTAGAGGCTACACCTTC	CASSLGAAASLRGYTF
TRBV6-5	NA	TRBJ2-7	NA	TGTGCCAGCAGACCCCCCGAGGGCCGGCAGTACTTC	CASRPPEGRQYF
TRBV28	NA	TRBJ1-2	NA	TGTGCCAGCAGGGTCGGGGCTGGCTACACCTTC	CASRVGAGYTF
TRBV5-1	NA	TRBJ2-3	NA	TGCGCCAGCAGCTTAGCGGGCGGGGCTAGCACAGATACGCAGTATTTT	CASSLAGGASTDTQYF
TRBV6-5	NA	TRBJ1-2	NA	TGTGCCAGCAGTTACTCGACAGGCCAGCCAGGCTATGGCTACACCTTC	CASSYSTGQPGYGYTF
TRBV5-6	TRBD1	TRBJ2-2	NA	TGTGCCAGCAGCTGGGACAGGGGGCTCACCGGGGAGCTGTTTTTT	CASSWDRGLTGELFF
TRBV19	TRBD1	TRBJ1-5	NA	TGTGCCAGCCGTGAGAGGGGGCTGGATCAGCCCCAGCATTTT	CASRERGLDQPQHF
TRBV4-1	NA	TRBJ1-1	NA	TGCGCCAGCAGCCCACCAGGGGCTGTCACTGAAGCTTTCTTT	CASSPPGAVTEAFF
TRBV2	NA	TRBJ1-2	few	TGTGCCAGCACCCAGACCGAGTCCTATGGCTACACCTTC	CASTQTESYGYTF
TRBV11-2	NA	TRBJ1-2	NA	TGTGCCAGCAGCTTAGTAGCAGAGGCTAGTGGTGGCTACACCTTC	CASSLVAEASGGYTF
TRBV10-3	TRBD1	TRBJ2-5	many	TGTGCCATCAGTGAGCCCGGACAGGGAGCAGAGACCCAGTACTTC	CAISEPGQGAETQYF
TRBV30	NA	TRBJ1-5	once	TGTGCCTGGAGTGCCCTCAGGGGAAGGAATCAGCCCCAGCATTTT	CAWSALRGRNQPQHF
TRBV4-2	TRBD1	TRBJ1-3	NA	TGTGCCAGCAGCCGATCGGACAGGTCCTCTGGAAACACCATATATTTT	CASSRSDRSSGNTIYF
TRBV2	NA	TRBJ2-2	NA	TGTGCCAGCGGCAGGGTTGGTACCGGGGAGCTGTTTTTT	CASGRVGTGELFF
TRBV11-2	NA	TRBJ2-1	NA	TGTGCCAGCCGCCGGAGCTCCTACAATGAGCAGTTCTTC	CASRRSSYNEQFF
TRBV13	TRBD1	TRBJ1-1	NA	TGTGCCAGCAGTCGACAGGGGGGCACTGAAGCTTTCTTT	CASSRQGGTEAFF
TRBV29-1	TRBD2	TRBJ2-5	NA	TGCAGCGCACTAGCGAACTGGGAGACCCAGTACTTC	CSALANWETQYF
TRBV6-6	NA	TRBJ2-1	NA	TGTGCCAGCCGGACTATACGGAGCTCCTACAATGAGCAGTTCTTC	CASRTIRSSYNEQFF
TRBV7-9	TRBD1	TRBJ1-1	few	TGTGCCAGCAGCCCAGGGACAGTCAGCCGGAACACTGAAGCTTTCTTT	CASSPGTVSRNTEAFF
TRBV9	NA	TRBJ1-4	NA	TGTGCCAGCAGCGAGAGTGTTGCAACTAATGAAAAACTGTTTTTT	CASSESVATNEKLFF
TRBV7-2	NA	TRBJ2-7	NA	TGTGCCAGCAGCTTGGTACACCTCCCCTACGAGCAGTACTTC	CASSLVHLPYEQYF
TRBV5-6	NA	TRBJ1-2	NA	TGTGCCAGCAGCCTGCCGGGACCGCGGGCCATTAATGATGGCTACACCTTC	CASSLPGPRAINDGYTF
TRBV7-9	NA	TRBJ2-1	few	TGTGCCAGCAGCGTCCTTAGGGGCAAGAATGAGCAGTTCTTC	CASSVLRGKNEQFF